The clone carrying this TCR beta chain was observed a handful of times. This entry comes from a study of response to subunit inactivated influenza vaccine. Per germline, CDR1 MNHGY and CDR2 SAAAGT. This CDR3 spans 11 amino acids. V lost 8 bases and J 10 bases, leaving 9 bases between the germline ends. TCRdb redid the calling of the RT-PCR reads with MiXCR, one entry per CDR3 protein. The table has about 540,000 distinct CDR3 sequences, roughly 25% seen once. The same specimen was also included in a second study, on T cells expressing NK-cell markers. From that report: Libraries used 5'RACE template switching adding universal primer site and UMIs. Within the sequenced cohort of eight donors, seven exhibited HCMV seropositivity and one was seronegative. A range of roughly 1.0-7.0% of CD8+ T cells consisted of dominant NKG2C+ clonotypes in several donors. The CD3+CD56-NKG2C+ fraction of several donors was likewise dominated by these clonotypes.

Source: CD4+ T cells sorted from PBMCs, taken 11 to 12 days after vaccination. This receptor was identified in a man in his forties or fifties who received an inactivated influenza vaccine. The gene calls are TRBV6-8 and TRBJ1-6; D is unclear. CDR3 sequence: CASRGRSPLHF. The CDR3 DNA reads TGTGCCAGCCGTGGTCGGTCACCCCTCCACTTT.